These 31 T cell receptor beta chains were sequenced from one sample in a study of OX40 agonist ivuxolimab in advanced cancers. Library creation used the immunoSEQ multiplex PCR assay. TCRdb carries this immuneACCESS record with in-frame sequences only. Its versions omit some clonotypes, under half of them owing to an unresolved V gene in the studies checked, with the rest unexplained. This sample comprises 39,000 or so clones, less than 90% of them detected only once. The top ten clonotypes cover roughly 12% of the sample. The source was CD4+ or CD8+ T cells sorted from blood, collected in a trial of the OX40 agonist ivuxolimab. These receptor sequences come from an adult with an advanced solid tumor such as melanoma, head and neck, liver or kidney cancer.

The chain recombines TRBV9 with TRBJ2-2; D assignment may be TRBD1 or TRBD2 (5 bases each). This CDR3 comprises 16 residues. Trimming pared 3 bases from V and 5 bases from J, leaving 17 bases between. Germline V gives CDR1 SGDLS, CDR2 YYNGEE. Written as DNA, the CDR3 is TGTGCCAGCAGCGCGAAAGGGGACCCACATACCGGGGAGCTGTTTTTT. It is translated as CASSAKGDPHTGELFF.

The V gene is TRBV20-1, the J gene TRBJ2-1; D might be TRBD2 (5 bases). Trimming pared 8 bases from V and 9 bases from J, leaving 14 bases between. Germline V gene sequence: CDR1 DFQATT, CDR2 SNEGSKA (reference sequence). CDR3 length: 11 amino acids. Here the CDR3 reads CSWTGNAEQFF. DNA for the CDR3: TGCAGTTGGACTGGTAATGCTGAGCAGTTCTTC.

The chain has TRBV6-4 and TRBJ1-5, with unresolved D. CDR3 length equals 13 residues. Trimming took 6 bases from V and 7 from J, leaving 13 bases between them. Germline V gene lookup returns CDR1 MRHNA and CDR2 SNTAGT. The CDR3 coding sequence is TGTGCCAGCAGAGATTTAGGGTGCCAGCCCCAGCATTTT. It encodes CASRDLGCQPQHF.

The CDR3 loop reads CASSQAGPGGNTIYF. The DNA of the CDR3 is TGCGCCAGCAGCCAAGCAGGACCGGGAGGAAACACCATATATTTT. The chain is built from TRBV4-1 and TRBJ1-3, with no clear D. The germline CDR1 and CDR2 sequences are MGHRA and YSYEKL. The CDR3 is made up of 15 amino acids. With 1 base removed from V and 4 bases from J, the gap between germline ends came to 11 bases.

The rearrangement links TRBV27 to TRBJ1-5, with a possible D match to TRBD1 (6 bases). The CDR3 is 14 residues long. CDR1 is MNHEY, CDR2 SMNVEV, per germline (reference sequence). V lost 3 bases, J lost 4 bases, and 10 bases lay in between. The CDR3 is CASSLWRGNQPQHF. The CDR3 DNA sequence: TGTGCCAGCAGTTTGTGGAGGGGGAATCAGCCCCAGCATTTT.

The CDR3 is CASSWGGSNTEAFF. The DNA for the CDR3 is TGTGCCAGCAGTTGGGGGGGATCGAACACTGAAGCTTTCTTT. This chain joins TRBV6-5 and TRBJ1-1; D might be TRBD1 (5 bases). CDR3 length: 14 residues. The germline V gene has CDR1 MNHEY and CDR2 SVGAGI. With 4 bases removed from V and 1 base from J, the gap between germline ends came to 10 bases.

The chain carries TRBV30 and TRBJ1-2, with D possibly matching TRBD1 (5 bases). In germline, CDR1 is GTSNPN, CDR2 SVGIG (reference sequence). Trimming left V 5 bases short and J 4 bases short, with 23 bases between. This CDR3 comprises 16 residues. CDR3 residues: CAWGGSRVEKIYGYTF. The DNA of the CDR3 is TGTGCCTGGGGCGGAAGCAGGGTGGAAAAGATCTATGGCTACACCTTC.

The rearrangement uses TRBV5-6 and TRBJ2-3; TRBD2 is a possible D gene (6 bases). Germline V gene sequence: CDR1 SGHDT, CDR2 YYEEEE. This CDR3 has 14 amino acids. The V end was cut by 0 bases, the J end by 5 bases, with 10 bases between. The CDR3 sequence: CASSLVWGGDTQYF. The CDR3, as DNA: TGTGCCAGCAGCTTGGTATGGGGAGGAGATACGCAGTATTTT.

The rearrangement joins TRBV6-5 to TRBJ1-1; D not certain. V dropped 2 bases and J dropped 8 bases, with 12 bases sitting between them. CDR1 and CDR2 (germline): MNHEY, SVGAGI. The CDR3 spans 13 residues. CDR3 region: CASSYVPGVEAFF. In DNA, the CDR3 is TGTGCCAGCAGTTACGTCCCGGGTGTAGAAGCTTTCTTT.

This chain links TRBV7-9 with TRBJ1-1; D unresolved. Germline-derived CDR1 and CDR2 are SEHNR and FQNEAQ (reference sequence). Trimming removed 5 bases at V and 4 bases at J, with 23 bases between. This CDR3 has 17 amino acids. The CDR3 spells CASSLPPPVGLTTEAFF. The CDR3 DNA follows: TGTGCCAGCAGCCTCCCTCCCCCCGTGGGGTTGACCACTGAAGCTTTCTTT.

The gene calls are TRBV4-1 and TRBJ1-2; D ambiguous. The CDR3 is 12 amino acids. Germline V lookup: CDR1 MGHRA, CDR2 YSYEKL. Trimming pared 1 base from V and 7 bases from J, leaving 7 bases between. The CDR3 DNA follows: TGCGCCAGCAGCCAAGGGCTAGCTGGCTACACCTTC. As protein: CASSQGLAGYTF.

The rearrangement joins TRBV27 to TRBJ2-7; perhaps TRBD1 as D (5 bases). The CDR3 covers 15 residues. With 2 bases removed from V and 0 bases from J, the gap between germline ends came to 11 bases. Germline loops: CDR1 MNHEY, CDR2 SMNVEV (reference sequence). The CDR3 sequence is CASSLGHPSSYEQYF. CDR3 sequence (DNA): TGTGCCAGCAGTTTAGGACACCCGAGCTCCTACGAGCAGTACTTC.

The CDR3 nucleotides read TGTGCCAGCAGCCTATCCCGGACTAGCTTCCTTGAGCAGTTCTTC. Translated: CASSLSRTSFLEQFF. V usage is TRBV4-2 and J usage is TRBJ2-1; 8 bases are a match to TRBD2. The CDR3 covers 15 residues. J gave up 9 bases and V 4 bases, and 11 bases lay outside the gene matches. Germline CDR1 is LGHNA and CDR2 is YNFKEQ.

V usage is TRBV28 and J usage is TRBJ1-2; TRBD1 matches at 10 bases. CDR1 is MDHEN and CDR2 is SYDVKM in the germline V gene. The CDR3 sequence is 15 residues long. J lost 6 bases, V lost 6 bases, and 10 bases had no gene match. In nucleotides, the CDR3 is TGTGCCAGCAGGGGACCCAGACAGGGGGCGGATGGCTACACCTTC. Translated: CASRGPRQGADGYTF.

The J gene is TRBJ2-7, the V gene TRBV29-1; a weak D match, TRBD2 (6 bases). The CDR3 runs 15 residues. In germline, CDR1 is SQVTM, CDR2 ANQGSEA. V gave up 1 base and J gave up 2 bases, with 15 bases separating them. CDR3: CSVEGGRRGPYEQYF. The CDR3 bases are TGCAGCGTTGAAGGAGGCAGGAGGGGCCCCTACGAGCAGTACTTC.

This chain connects TRBV5-4 to TRBJ2-7, with 14 bases aligning to TRBD2. Per germline, CDR1 SGHNT and CDR2 YYREEE (reference sequence). With 0 bases clipped from V and 2 bases from J, the junction kept 1 base outside the gene matches. This CDR3 is 16 amino acids long. The CDR3 sequence is CASSLGLAGGPYEQYF. CDR3 nucleotide sequence: TGTGCCAGCAGCTTGGGACTAGCGGGAGGGCCCTACGAGCAGTACTTC.

The chain uses TRBV29-1 and TRBJ1-5, with D possibly being TRBD1 (6 bases). The CDR3 totals 13 residues. Germline V gene lookup returns CDR1 SQVTM and CDR2 ANQGSEA. V dropped 5 bases and J dropped 4 bases, with 12 bases sitting between them. CDR3 residues: CSVLQGSNQPQHF. The CDR3 region has the DNA TGCAGCGTTTTACAGGGTTCAAATCAGCCCCAGCATTTT.

Worth noting for this clone: Its ends do not fully match the called genes, so a read error is possible. The chain uses TRBV19 and TRBJ2-1; the D is unclear. The germline CDR1 and CDR2 sequences are LNHDA and SQIVND (reference sequence). This CDR3 is built from 14 residues. CDR3 nucleotide sequence: TGTGCGAGTAAATGGGCACCCTCCTACAATGAGCAGTTCTTC. Encoded protein: CASKWAPSYNEQFF.

This sequence joins TRBV7-8 and TRBJ2-1, with 12 bases that match TRBD2. This CDR3 is built from 14 residues. J was trimmed by 7 bases and V by 7 bases; bases with no gene match: 5. Germline loops: CDR1 SGHVS, CDR2 FQNEAQ. CDR3 protein: CASIELAGGNEQFF. CDR3 nucleotides: TGTGCCAGCATAGAACTAGCGGGAGGAAATGAGCAGTTCTTC.

V gene TRBV5-4 combines with J gene TRBJ2-7; TRBD1 might be the D (6 bases). This CDR3 is 14 amino acids long. Germline V gene lookup returns CDR1 SGHNT and CDR2 YYREEE (reference sequence). V gave up 4 bases and J gave up 7 bases, with 18 bases separating them. Written as DNA, the CDR3 is TGTGCCAGCAGCGAGCCCACAGGGACGGGGGAGCAGTACTTC. This encodes CASSEPTGTGEQYF.

The chain employs TRBV13 and TRBJ2-7; no definite D call. Between the trimmed V and J ends, which lost 0 bases and 1 base, there was a span of 13 bases. The CDR3 is made up of 16 amino acids. Germline V lookup: CDR1 PRHDT, CDR2 FYEKMQ (reference sequence). The DNA for the CDR3 is TGTGCCAGCAGCTTAGGGGTCCCGGGCCTTTCCTACGAGCAGTACTTC. Protein product: CASSLGVPGLSYEQYF.

The chain is built from TRBV7-9 and TRBJ2-7; D is ambiguous. Germline CDR1 and CDR2: SEHNR and FQNEAQ (reference sequence). The CDR3 is 11 residues long. Trimming took 3 bases from V and 3 from J, leaving 3 bases between them. CDR3 bases: TGTGCCAGCAGCTTGAACTACGAGCAGTACTTC. This sequence encodes CASSLNYEQYF. Supplemented by reference TRBV7-9 and TRBJ2-7, the full variable domain reads DTGVSQNPRHKITKRGQNVTFRCDPISEHNRLYWYRQTLGQGPEFLTYFQNEAQLEKSRLLSDRFSAERPKGSFSTLEIQRTEQGDSAMYLCASSLNYEQYFGPGTRLTVT.

This clone appeared a few times. V usage is TRBV7-9 and J usage is TRBJ2-7, with D possibly being TRBD1 (6 bases). Trimming took 5 bases from V and 0 from J, leaving 20 bases between them. Germline assignment: CDR1 SEHNR and CDR2 FQNEAQ (reference sequence). This CDR3 comprises 17 residues. The CDR3 coding sequence is TGTGCCAGCAGCCCAGCGGCAGAACAGGGACGCTCCTACGAGCAGTACTTC. Protein product: CASSPAAEQGRSYEQYF.

This chain connects TRBV7-2 to TRBJ2-1, with a possible D match to TRBD1 (6 bases). This CDR3 spans 12 amino acids. Trimming pared 1 base from V and 12 bases from J, leaving 10 bases between. Germline V gene sequence: CDR1 SGHTA, CDR2 FQGNSA. Written as DNA, the CDR3 is TGTGCCAGCAGCTTAGGGGGGCTGGGGCAGTTCTTC. Its translation is CASSLGGLGQFF.

V is TRBV27 and J is TRBJ1-2; D unclear. CDR3 length: 14 residues. Trimming shortened V by 0 bases and J by 2 bases, and 7 bases separated the two germline ends. CDR1 and CDR2 (germline): MNHEY, SMNVEV (reference sequence). In DNA, the CDR3 is TGTGCCAGCAGTTTATCGGCGAGGAACTATGGCTACACCTTC. It codes for CASSLSARNYGYTF.

The J gene is TRBJ1-1, the V gene TRBV6-1; TRBD1 agrees at 10 bases. Per germline, CDR1 MNHNS and CDR2 SASEGT. V was pared by 4 bases and J by 1 base, with 6 bases of the junction left unmatched. This CDR3 region has 16 residues. The CDR3 protein is CASSARDRGRNTEAFF. The CDR3 DNA reads TGTGCCAGCAGTGCCCGGGACAGGGGTCGGAACACTGAAGCTTTCTTT.

The chain couples TRBV7-8 to TRBJ2-1; D unresolved. Trimming took 1 base from V and 0 from J, leaving 7 bases between them. Per germline, CDR1 SGHVS and CDR2 FQNEAQ. This CDR3 is 15 amino acids long. Here the CDR3 DNA reads TGTGCCAGCAGCTTAGGTACGAGCTCCTACAATGAGCAGTTCTTC. Its translation is CASSLGTSSYNEQFF.

J is TRBJ1-1 and V is TRBV28; 10 bases line up with TRBD1. The CDR3 consists of 20 residues. Germline CDR1 is MDHEN and CDR2 is SYDVKM. V was pared by 5 bases and J by 1 base, with 19 bases of the junction left unmatched. This CDR3 is CASSPQGDRGQARGNTEAFF. Written as DNA, the CDR3 is TGTGCCAGCAGTCCCCAAGGGGACAGGGGACAAGCCCGTGGGAACACTGAAGCTTTCTTT.

J is TRBJ2-7 and V is TRBV7-9; D is tentatively TRBD1 or TRBD2 (5 bases each). Per the germline V gene, CDR1 is SEHNR and CDR2 is FQNEAQ (reference sequence). V was shortened by 5 bases and J by 2 bases, with 16 bases between the two germline ends. This CDR3 has 15 residues. The CDR3 reads CASSGNRDPAYEQYF. CDR3 nucleotides: TGTGCCAGCAGCGGTAACCGGGACCCGGCCTACGAGCAGTACTTC. The full variable domain, its missing parts supplied by reference TRBV7-9 and TRBJ2-7, is DTGVSQNPRHKITKRGQNVTFRCDPISEHNRLYWYRQTLGQGPEFLTYFQNEAQLEKSRLLSDRFSAERPKGSFSTLEIQRTEQGDSAMYLCASSGNRDPAYEQYFGPGTRLTVT.

V usage is TRBV2 and J usage is TRBJ2-2; D is perhaps TRBD2 (5 bases). Germline CDR1 SNHLY, CDR2 FYNNEI. Deletions cut 7 bases from V and 1 base from J, with 16 bases between. The CDR3 runs to 16 residues. CDR3 amino acids: CASNWLRDRNTGELFF. The CDR3 bases are TGTGCCAGCAATTGGTTGAGGGATCGGAACACCGGGGAGCTGTTTTTT.

CDR3 bases: TGTGCCAGCAGCAACAGGGGGCGACAAGAGACCCAGTACTTC. The encoded protein is CASSNRGRQETQYF. This rearrangement joins TRBV6-6 to TRBJ2-5; TRBD1 agrees at 9 bases. The CDR3 sequence is 14 residues long. The germline CDR1 and CDR2 sequences are MNHNY and SVGAGI (reference sequence). The V gene end was trimmed by 6 bases and the J gene end by 2 bases; junction bases not matched to a gene: 4.